This T cell receptor (beta chain) was found in a study of identical twins. Per germline, CDR1 MGHRA and CDR2 YSYEKL. The trim removed 4 bases at V and 4 bases at J, leaving 9 bases unmatched. This CDR3 is built from 16 residues. TCRdb re-derived calls from the 5' RACE reads in MiXCR, one entry per CDR3 protein. The top ten hold around 0.4% of the sample, which has just under 550,000 distinct CDR3 sequences, roughly 15% seen once. These same records also appear under a second study, on yellow fever vaccine responses in identical twins.

This chain connects TRBV4-1 to TRBJ2-3; TRBD1 matches 9 bases. The source material was CD4+ T cells sorted from blood. The receptor was isolated from a woman in her late teens or twenties in good health. The CDR3 DNA is TGCGCCAGCAGCCCCACAGACAGGGGGAGCTCAGATACGCAGTATTTT. Its protein product is CASSPTDRGSSDTQYF.